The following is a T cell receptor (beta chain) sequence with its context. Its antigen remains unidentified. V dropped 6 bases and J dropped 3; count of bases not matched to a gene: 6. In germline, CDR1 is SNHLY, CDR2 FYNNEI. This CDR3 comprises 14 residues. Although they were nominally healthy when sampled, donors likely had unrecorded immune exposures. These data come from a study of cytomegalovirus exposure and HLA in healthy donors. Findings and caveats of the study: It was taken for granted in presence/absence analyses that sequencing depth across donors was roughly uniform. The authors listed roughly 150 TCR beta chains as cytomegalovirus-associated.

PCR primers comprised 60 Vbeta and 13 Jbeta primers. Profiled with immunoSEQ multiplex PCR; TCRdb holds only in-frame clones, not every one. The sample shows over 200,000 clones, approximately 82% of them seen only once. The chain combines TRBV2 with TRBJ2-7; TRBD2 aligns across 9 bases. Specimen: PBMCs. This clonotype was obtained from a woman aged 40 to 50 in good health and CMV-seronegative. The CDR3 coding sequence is TGTGCCAGCAGACAAGCGGGGGGCCTCTACGAGCAGTACTTC. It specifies CASRQAGGLYEQYF. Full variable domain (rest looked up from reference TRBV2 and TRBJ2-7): EPEVTQTPSHQVTQMGQEVILRCVPISNHLYFYWYRQILGQKVEFLVSFYNNEISEKSEIFDDQFSVERPDGSNFTLKIRSTKLEDSAMYFCASRQAGGLYEQYFGPGTRLTVT.